This T cell receptor (beta chain) stems from a study of long-term antiretroviral therapy in people with HIV. The study's findings and limits: Despite increasing after ART, diversity remained lower than that of transplant donor controls.

Trimming stripped 1 base from V and 8 bases from J, with 11 bases between. The CDR3 extends over 13 amino acids. The germline gives CDR1 SEHNR, CDR2 FQNEAQ (reference sequence). In the case of this clone: Its antigen remains unknown.

Sequencing used immunoSEQ v3.0 at survey level. Produced via immunoSEQ multiplex PCR; TCRdb's table is partial and in-frame only. The repertoire holds 20,000 to 30,000 clones, about 86% seen once, with roughly 15% in the top ten. The material was unsorted PBMCs, obtained 1.2 years after starting antiretroviral therapy. This chain connects TRBV7-9 to TRBJ1-1, with no clear D. This TCR derives from a middle-aged man with HIV. The CDR3 nucleotides are TGTGCCAGCAGCTTAGAAGTACGGGGAGAAGCTTTCTTT. Amino acid sequence: CASSLEVRGEAFF.